This T cell receptor (beta chain) is from a study of blood T cells in healthy people across ages. Through a sample-barcoded 5' primer and a J-beta primer mix, a second PCR was run for roughly 6 to 12 cycles. TCRdb itself ran the 5' RACE reads through MiXCR, one entry per CDR3 protein. Of roughly 1,500,000 distinct CDR3 sequences listed, 42% are singletons. Per sample, no less than 6 micrograms of total RNA were extracted. The CDR3 has 14 residues. Trimming pared 5 bases from V and 5 bases from J, leaving 18 bases between. Germline CDR1 is DFQATT and CDR2 is SNEGSKA (reference sequence). Sequences were obtained from blood. The chain couples TRBV20-1 to TRBJ2-5; possible D gene TRBD2, 6 bases. The receptor comes from a woman between 18 and 30 years old in good health. The DNA of the CDR3 is TGCAGTGCTCTGGGGTCGGGAGATTTGGAGACCCAGTACTTC. This gives the protein CSALGSGDLETQYF.